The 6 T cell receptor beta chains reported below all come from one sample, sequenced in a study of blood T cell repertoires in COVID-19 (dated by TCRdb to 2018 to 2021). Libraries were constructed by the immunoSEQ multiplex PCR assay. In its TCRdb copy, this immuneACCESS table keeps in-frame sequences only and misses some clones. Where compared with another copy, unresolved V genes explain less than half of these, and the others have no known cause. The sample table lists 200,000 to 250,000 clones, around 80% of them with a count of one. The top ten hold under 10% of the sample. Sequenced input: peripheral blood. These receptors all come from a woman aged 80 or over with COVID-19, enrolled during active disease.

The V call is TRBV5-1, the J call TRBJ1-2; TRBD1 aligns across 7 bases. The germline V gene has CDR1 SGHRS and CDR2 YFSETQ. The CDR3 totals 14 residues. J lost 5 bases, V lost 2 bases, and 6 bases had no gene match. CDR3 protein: CASSFARGKYGYTF. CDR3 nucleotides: TGCGCCAGCAGCTTCGCCAGGGGGAAGTATGGCTACACCTTC.

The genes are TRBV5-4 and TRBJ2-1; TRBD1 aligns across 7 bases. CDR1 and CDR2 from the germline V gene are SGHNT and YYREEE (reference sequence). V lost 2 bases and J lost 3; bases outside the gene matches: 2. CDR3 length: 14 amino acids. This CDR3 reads CASSFGTVYNEQFF. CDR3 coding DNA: TGTGCCAGCAGCTTCGGGACAGTCTACAATGAGCAGTTCTTC.

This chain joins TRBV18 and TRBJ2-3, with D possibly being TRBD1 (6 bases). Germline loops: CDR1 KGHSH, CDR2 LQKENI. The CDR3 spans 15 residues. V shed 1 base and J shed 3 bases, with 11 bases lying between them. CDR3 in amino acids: CASSPRTEITDTQYF. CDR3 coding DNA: TGTGCCAGCTCACCACGGACAGAGATAACAGATACGCAGTATTTT.

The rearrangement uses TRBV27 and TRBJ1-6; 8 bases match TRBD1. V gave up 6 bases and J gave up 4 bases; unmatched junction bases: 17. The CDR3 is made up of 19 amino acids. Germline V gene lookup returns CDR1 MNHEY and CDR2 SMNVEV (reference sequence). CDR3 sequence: CASRDRPGTGGFYNSPLHF. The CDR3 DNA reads TGTGCCAGCAGGGACCGACCGGGGACAGGTGGCTTTTATAATTCACCCCTCCACTTT.

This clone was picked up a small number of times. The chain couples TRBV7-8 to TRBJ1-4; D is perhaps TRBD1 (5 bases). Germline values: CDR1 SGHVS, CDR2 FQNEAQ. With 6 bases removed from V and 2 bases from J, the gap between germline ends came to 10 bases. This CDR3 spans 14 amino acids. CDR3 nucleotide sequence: TGTGCCAGCAGGCTGACAGAGACTAATGAAAAACTGTTTTTT. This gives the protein CASRLTETNEKLFF. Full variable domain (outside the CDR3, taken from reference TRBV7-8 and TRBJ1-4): GAGVSQSPRYKVAKRGQDVALRCDPISGHVSLFWYQQALGQGPEFLTYFQNEAQLDKSGLPSDRFFAERPEGSVSTLKIQRTQQEDSAVYLCASRLTETNEKLFFGSGTQLSVL.

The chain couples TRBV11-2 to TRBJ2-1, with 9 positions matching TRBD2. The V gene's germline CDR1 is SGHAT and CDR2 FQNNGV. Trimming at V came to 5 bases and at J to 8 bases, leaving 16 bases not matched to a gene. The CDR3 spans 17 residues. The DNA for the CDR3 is TGTGCCAGCAGCCCTCCCCTCAGATTCCTAGCGGGGCATGAGCAGTTCTTC. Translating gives CASSPPLRFLAGHEQFF.